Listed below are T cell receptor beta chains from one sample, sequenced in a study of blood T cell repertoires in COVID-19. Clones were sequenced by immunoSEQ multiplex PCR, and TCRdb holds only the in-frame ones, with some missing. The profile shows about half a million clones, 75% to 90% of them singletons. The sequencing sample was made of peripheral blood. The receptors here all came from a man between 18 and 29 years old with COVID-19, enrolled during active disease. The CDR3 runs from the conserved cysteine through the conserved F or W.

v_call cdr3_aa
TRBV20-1 CSARGPTQQFF
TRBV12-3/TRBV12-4 CASSPGGGNTIYF
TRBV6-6 CASSGTPGGGLTEAFF
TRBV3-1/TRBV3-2 CASSQTGENEQFF
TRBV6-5 CASSYYRGSVPYEQYF
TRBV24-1 CATSDLARGDTQYF
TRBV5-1 CASSQDRGNTIYF
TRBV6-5 CASSLGGFYNEQFF
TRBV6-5 CASRDAGSPGETQYF
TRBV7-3 CASSLTAGVGETQYF
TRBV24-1 CATTSGSYNEQFF
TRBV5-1 CASGQGDTSYEQYF
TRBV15 CATSRDKGVPSINEQFF
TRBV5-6 CASSLRRSEQYF
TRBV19 CASSISDPGTQYF
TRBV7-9 CASSLGASGDYEQYF
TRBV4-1 CASSQGQSSYNEQFF
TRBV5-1 CASMDWRHGEQFF